This T cell receptor (beta chain) was profiled in a study of T cells in Graves' hyperthyroidism and ophthalmopathy. Amplified regions were TCR beta CDR3 sequences from RNA transcripts. HTBI primers were employed in a first-round RT-PCR of the TCR CDR3. TCRdb re-derived calls from the multiplex PCR reads in MiXCR, one entry per CDR3 protein. Seen here are about 480,000 distinct CDR3 sequences, approximately 25% observed once, and the top ten hold approximately 10%. The sample holds many counts of this clonotype. Trimming took off 5 bases at V and 2 bases at J, with 24 bases between the two ends. The CDR3 has 18 residues. The V gene's germline CDR1 is MNHEY and CDR2 SMNVEV (reference sequence). Disease lasting under 3 months, a NOSPECS grade of at least 4, and a Clinical Activity Score of at least 3 were features of the ophthalmopathy patients.

This receptor was obtained from a woman aged 25-40 years with Graves' ophthalmopathy. The chain links TRBV27 to TRBJ2-5, with D perhaps matching TRBD1 (5 bases). Material: blood. CDR3 nucleotides: TGTGCCAGCAGTCCACGCCCTAGGGTAGGGGTCACGCAAGAGACCCAGTACTTC. Protein: CASSPRPRVGVTQETQYF.